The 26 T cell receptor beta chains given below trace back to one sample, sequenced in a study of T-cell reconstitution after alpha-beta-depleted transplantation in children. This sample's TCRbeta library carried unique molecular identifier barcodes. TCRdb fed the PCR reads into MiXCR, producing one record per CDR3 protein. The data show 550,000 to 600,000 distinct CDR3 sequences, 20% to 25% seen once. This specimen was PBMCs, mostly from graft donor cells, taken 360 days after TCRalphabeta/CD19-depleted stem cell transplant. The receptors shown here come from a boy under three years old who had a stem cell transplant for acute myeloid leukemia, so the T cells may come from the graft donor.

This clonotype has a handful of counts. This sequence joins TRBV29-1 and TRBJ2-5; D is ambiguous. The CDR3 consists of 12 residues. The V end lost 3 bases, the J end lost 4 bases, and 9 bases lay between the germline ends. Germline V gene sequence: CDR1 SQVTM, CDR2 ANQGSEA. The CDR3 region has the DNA TGCAGCGTTGATTTGTTAGGAGAGACCCAGTACTTC. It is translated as CSVDLLGETQYF.

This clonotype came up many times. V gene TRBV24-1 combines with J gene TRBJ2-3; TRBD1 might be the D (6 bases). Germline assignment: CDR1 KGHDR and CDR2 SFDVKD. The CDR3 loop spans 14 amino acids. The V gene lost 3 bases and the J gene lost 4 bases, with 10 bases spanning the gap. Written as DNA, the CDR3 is TGTGCCACCAGTGATATTACAGGGTCAGATACGCAGTATTTT. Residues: CATSDITGSDTQYF.

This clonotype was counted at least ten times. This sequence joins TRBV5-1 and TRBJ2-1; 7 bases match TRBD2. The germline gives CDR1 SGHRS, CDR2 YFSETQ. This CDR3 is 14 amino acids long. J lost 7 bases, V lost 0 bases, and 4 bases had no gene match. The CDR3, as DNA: TGCGCCAGCAGCTTGGAGCGGGGAGAGAATGAGCAGTTCTTC. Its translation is CASSLERGENEQFF.

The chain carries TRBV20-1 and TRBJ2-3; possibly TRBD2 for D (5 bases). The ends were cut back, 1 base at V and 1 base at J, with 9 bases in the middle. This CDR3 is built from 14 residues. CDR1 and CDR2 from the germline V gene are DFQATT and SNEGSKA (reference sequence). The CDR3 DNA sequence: TGCAGTGCTAGAGCCGGGATAGGCACAGATACGCAGTATTTT. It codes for CSARAGIGTDTQYF.

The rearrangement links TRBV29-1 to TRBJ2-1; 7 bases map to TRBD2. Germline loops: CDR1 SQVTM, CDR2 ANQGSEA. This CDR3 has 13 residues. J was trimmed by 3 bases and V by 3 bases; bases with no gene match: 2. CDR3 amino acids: CSVERGFYNEQFF. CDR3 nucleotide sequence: TGCAGCGTTGAGCGGGGGTTCTACAATGAGCAGTTCTTC.

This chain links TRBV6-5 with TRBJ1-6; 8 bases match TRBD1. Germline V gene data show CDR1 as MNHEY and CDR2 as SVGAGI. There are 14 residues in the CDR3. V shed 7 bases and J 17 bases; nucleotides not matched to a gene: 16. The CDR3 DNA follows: TGTGCCAGCACTCCTCCAGGGGGCTTTGAGGGGGTCCACTTT. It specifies CASTPPGGFEGVHF.

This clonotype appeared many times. The CDR3 DNA reads as TGCAGCGTGAAGGGGCGGGGGACCGAGCAGTTCTTC. Amino acids: CSVKGRGTEQFF. The gene calls are TRBV29-1 and TRBJ2-1; 7 nucleotides align to TRBD2. CDR3 size: 12 residues. Germline CDR1 and CDR2: SQVTM and ANQGSEA. With 6 bases clipped from V and 10 bases from J, the junction kept 9 bases outside the gene matches.

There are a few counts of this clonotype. The CDR3 reads CASSSYETGSAFF. CDR3 in DNA: TGTGCCAGCAGTTCCTACGAGACAGGTTCAGCTTTCTTT. V usage is TRBV28 and J usage is TRBJ1-1, with a tentative D call TRBD1 (6 bases). Germline V gene sequence: CDR1 MDHEN, CDR2 SYDVKM. CDR3 length: 13 residues. V shed 4 bases and J shed 10 bases, with 16 bases lying between them.

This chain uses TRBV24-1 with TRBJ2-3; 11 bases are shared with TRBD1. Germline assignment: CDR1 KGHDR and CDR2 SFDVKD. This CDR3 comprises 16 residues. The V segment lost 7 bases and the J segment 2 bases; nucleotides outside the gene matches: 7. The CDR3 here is CATRGQGAQHTDTQYF. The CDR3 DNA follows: TGTGCCACCAGAGGACAGGGGGCGCAACACACAGATACGCAGTATTTT.

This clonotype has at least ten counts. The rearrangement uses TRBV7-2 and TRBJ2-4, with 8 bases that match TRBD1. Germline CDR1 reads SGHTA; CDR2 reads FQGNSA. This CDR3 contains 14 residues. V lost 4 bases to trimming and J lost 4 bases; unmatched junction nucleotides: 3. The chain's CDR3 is CASSYWDRKNIQYF. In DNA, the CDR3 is TGTGCCAGCAGCTACTGGGACAGGAAAAACATTCAGTACTTC.

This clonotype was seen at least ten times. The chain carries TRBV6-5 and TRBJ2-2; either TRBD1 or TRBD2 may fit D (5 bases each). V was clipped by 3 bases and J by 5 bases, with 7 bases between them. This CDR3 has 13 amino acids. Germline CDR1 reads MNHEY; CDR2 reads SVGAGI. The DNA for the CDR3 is TGTGCCAGCAGTTATGGGGGAACCGGGGAGCTGTTTTTT. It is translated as CASSYGGTGELFF.

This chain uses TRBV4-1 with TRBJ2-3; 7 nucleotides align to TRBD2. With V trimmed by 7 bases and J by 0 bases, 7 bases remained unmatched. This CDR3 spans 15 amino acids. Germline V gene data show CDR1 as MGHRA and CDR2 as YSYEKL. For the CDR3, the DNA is TGCGCCAGCATGAGGAGTAGCGGGAGCACAGATACGCAGTATTTT. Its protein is CASMRSSGSTDTQYF.

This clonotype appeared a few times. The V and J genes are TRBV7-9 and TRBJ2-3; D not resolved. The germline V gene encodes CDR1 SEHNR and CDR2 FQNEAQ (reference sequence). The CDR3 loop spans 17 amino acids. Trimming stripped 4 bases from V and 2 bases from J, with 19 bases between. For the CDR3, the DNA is TGTGCCAGCAGCTCTCGTATAGGTCGCGGCCACACAGATACGCAGTATTTT. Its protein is CASSSRIGRGHTDTQYF.

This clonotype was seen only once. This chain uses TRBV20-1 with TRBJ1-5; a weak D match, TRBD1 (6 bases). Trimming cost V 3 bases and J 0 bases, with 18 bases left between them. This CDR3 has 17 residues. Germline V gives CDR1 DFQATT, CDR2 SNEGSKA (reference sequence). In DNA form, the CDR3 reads TGCAGTGCTAGGGGGGACGGGGGCGAGTATAGCAATCAGCCCCAGCATTTT. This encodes CSARGDGGEYSNQPQHF.

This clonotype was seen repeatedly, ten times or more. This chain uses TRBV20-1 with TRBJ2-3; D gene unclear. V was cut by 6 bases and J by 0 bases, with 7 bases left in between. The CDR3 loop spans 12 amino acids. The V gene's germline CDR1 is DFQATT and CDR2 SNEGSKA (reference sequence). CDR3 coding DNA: TGCAGTGCCCCGGACAGCACAGATACGCAGTATTTT. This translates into CSAPDSTDTQYF.

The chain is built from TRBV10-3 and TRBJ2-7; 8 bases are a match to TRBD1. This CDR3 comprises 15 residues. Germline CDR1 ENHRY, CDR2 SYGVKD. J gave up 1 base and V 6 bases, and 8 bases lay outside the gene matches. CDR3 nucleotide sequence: TGTGCCATCAGGGAACAGGGGGGCGGGTCCTACGAGCAGTACTTC. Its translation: CAIREQGGGSYEQYF.

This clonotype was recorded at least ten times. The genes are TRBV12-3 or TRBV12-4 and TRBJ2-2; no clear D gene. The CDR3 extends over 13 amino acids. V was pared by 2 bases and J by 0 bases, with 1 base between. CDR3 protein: CASSLPNTGELFF. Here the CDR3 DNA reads TGTGCCAGCAGTTTACCGAACACCGGGGAGCTGTTTTTT.

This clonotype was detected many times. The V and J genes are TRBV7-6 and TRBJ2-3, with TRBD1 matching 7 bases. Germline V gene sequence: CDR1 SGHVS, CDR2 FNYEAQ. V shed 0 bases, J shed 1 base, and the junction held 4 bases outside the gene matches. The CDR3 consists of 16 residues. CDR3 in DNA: TGTGCCAGCAGCTTAGCGCAGGGGGTTCGCACAGATACGCAGTATTTT. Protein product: CASSLAQGVRTDTQYF.

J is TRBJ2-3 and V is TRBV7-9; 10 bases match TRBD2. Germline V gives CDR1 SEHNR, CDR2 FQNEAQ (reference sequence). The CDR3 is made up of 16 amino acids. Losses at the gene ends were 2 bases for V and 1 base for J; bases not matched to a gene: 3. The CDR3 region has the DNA TGTGCCAGCAGCTTACACACTAGCGGGGGCACAGATACGCAGTATTTT. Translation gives CASSLHTSGGTDTQYF.

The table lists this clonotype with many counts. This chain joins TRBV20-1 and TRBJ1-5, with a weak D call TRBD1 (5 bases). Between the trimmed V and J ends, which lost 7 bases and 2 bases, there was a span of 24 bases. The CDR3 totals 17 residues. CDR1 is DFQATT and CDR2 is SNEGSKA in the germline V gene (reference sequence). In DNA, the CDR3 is TGCAGTGTCAGAGGGGCTAGGTGGGACGTAGGCAATCAGCCCCAGCATTTT. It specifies CSVRGARWDVGNQPQHF.

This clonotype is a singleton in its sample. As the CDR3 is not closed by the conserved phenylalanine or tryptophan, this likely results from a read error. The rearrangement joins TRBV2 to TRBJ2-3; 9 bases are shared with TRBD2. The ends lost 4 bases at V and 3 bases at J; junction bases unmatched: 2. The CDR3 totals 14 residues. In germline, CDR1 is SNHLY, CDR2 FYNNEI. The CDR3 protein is CASSGAGGTDTQYL. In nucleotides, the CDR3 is TGTGCCAGCAGTGGAGCGGGGGGAACAGATACGCAGTATTTA.

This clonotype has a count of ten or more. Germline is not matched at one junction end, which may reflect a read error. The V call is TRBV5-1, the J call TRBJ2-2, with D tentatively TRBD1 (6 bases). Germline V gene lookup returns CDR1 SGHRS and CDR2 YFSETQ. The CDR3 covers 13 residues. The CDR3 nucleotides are TGTGCCAGCAGCTTACAGGGCACCGGGGAGCTGTTTTTT. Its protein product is CASSLQGTGELFF.

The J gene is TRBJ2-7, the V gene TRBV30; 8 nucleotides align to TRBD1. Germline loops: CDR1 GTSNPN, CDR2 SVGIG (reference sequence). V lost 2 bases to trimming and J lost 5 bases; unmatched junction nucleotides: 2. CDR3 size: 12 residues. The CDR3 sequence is CAWSTGGDEQYF. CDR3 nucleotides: TGTGCCTGGAGTACAGGGGGAGACGAGCAGTACTTC.

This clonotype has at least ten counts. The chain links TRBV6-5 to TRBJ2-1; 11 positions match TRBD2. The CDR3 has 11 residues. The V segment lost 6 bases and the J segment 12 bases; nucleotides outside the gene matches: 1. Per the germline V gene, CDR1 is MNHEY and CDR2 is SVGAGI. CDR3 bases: TGTGCCAGCAGGGGACTAGCGGTGCAGTTCTTC. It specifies CASRGLAVQFF.

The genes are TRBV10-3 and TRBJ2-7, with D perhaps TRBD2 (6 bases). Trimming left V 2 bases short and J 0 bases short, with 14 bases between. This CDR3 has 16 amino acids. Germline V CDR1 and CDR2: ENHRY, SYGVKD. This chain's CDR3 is CAISERLRGISYEQYV. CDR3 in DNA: TGTGCCATCAGTGAGCGTTTGCGGGGTATCTCCTACGAGCAGTACGTC.

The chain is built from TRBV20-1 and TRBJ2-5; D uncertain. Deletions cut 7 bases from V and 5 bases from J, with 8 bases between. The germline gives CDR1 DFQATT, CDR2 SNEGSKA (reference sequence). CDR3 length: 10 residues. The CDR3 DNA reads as TGCAGTGGGGGAACTGAGACCCAGTACTTC. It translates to CSGGTETQYF.